Listed here is a single T cell receptor (beta chain). The data were obtained in a study of blood T cell repertoires in COVID-19. Across the whole study: Spain, Italy and the United States supplied samples that represented acute and convalescent COVID-19. From T cells, B-cell-depleted T cells, or PBMCs came the material, which was cDNA or gDNA.

This CDR3 has 15 residues. Germline V CDR1 and CDR2: MDHEN, SYDVKM. Trimming cost V 2 bases and J 6 bases; bases outside gene matches: 4. As originally analysed: By means of reference gene primer amplification, nucleated cell counts were estimated. Data came from immunoSEQ multiplex PCR; TCRdb stores just in-frame clones and leaves some out. The V and J calls and clone size were taken over from that table, and D and trimming were inferred from the DNA. The data contain some 88,000 clones, around 93% of them singletons. The sequencing sample was made of peripheral blood. The chain uses TRBV28 and TRBJ1-6; 7 nucleotides agree with TRBD1. The TCR comes from a human donor with active COVID-19. The donor label of this sample is uncertain. CDR3 bases: TGTGCCAGCAGTTTACGACAGGGCGGTAATTCACCCCTCCACTTT. This sequence encodes CASSLRQGGNSPLHF.